This TCR beta chain was recorded in a study of blood T cell repertoires in COVID-19. For the study at large: Material from acute and convalescent COVID-19 was sourced from the United States, Italy and Spain. From T cells, B-cell-depleted T cells, or PBMCs came the material, which was cDNA or gDNA.

The CDR3 has 13 amino acids. V was clipped by 2 bases and J by 1 base, with 9 bases between them. Germline CDR1 reads GTSNPN; CDR2 reads SVGIG (reference sequence). Sequencing used immunoSEQ multiplex PCR; TCRdb keeps in-frame clones, though not all of them. The data show over 400,000 clones, with approximately 88% seen just once and 7.8% held by the top ten. Specimen: peripheral blood. This clonotype was obtained from a woman aged 50 to 60 with COVID-19, enrolled during active disease. The chain couples TRBV30 to TRBJ2-7; D is uncertain. The CDR3 sequence is CAWSKDKSYEQYF. The CDR3 DNA follows: TGTGCCTGGAGTAAAGACAAATCCTACGAGCAGTACTTC.